Included here is one T cell receptor beta chain sequence, with context. Sequenced by immunoSEQ multiplex PCR; TCRdb stores in-frame clones only, minus some. Of about 130,000 clones in the sample, 80% to 90% are singletons; the top ten hold over 9%. The CDR3 consists of 13 residues. Germline-derived CDR1 and CDR2 are SGHNT and YYREEE (reference sequence). Trimming took off 4 bases at V and 4 bases at J, with 8 bases between the two ends. The source of the sample is a study of T cell responses to AZD1222 COVID-19 vaccine. The sample in question was peripheral blood, obtained 28 days after the second AZD1222 dose. The chain has TRBV5-4 and TRBJ1-4; tentative D call: TRBD1 (6 bases). This receptor was taken from an adult who received the AZD1222 COVID-19 vaccine. The CDR3 loop is CASSRTVNEKLFF. CDR3 bases: TGTGCCAGCAGCCGGACAGTTAATGAAAAACTGTTTTTT.